These 28 T cell receptor beta chains originate from one sample sequenced in a study of blood T cells in healthy people across ages. Primers used in a second PCR of roughly 6 to 11 cycles were a sample-barcoded 5' primer and a J-beta primer mix. TCRdb reprocessed the 5' RACE reads with MiXCR, giving one entry per CDR3 protein. The sample lists more than 900,000 distinct CDR3 sequences; about 28% were seen once. The data also belong to a second study, concerning T cells of mothers and their children.

The sequencing input was blood. Every receptor here comes from a middle-aged woman in good health.

The V call is TRBV5-5, the J call TRBJ1-2; maybe TRBD1 (6 bases). This CDR3 contains 14 residues. Trimming left V 3 bases short and J 4 bases short, with 13 bases between. In germline, CDR1 is SGHKS, CDR2 YYEKEE (reference sequence). CDR3 protein: CASSWRDKIYGYTF. The CDR3 bases are TGTGCCAGCAGCTGGCGGGACAAAATCTATGGCTACACCTTC.

The V gene is TRBV5-1, the J gene TRBJ2-1; 7 bases are shared with TRBD1. This CDR3 region has 23 residues. CDR1 and CDR2 (germline): SGHRS, YFSETQ. The ends lost 4 bases at V and 2 bases at J; junction bases unmatched: 30. The CDR3 DNA reads TGCGCCAGCAGCCGCTTACGGGGCGACGGCATAATAAACAGGGGTGGTGCCTACAATGAGCAGTTCTTC. Amino acid sequence: CASSRLRGDGIINRGGAYNEQFF.

The sample holds many counts of this clonotype. The germline gene is not matched at one end of the junction; a read error may be the cause. The chain is built from TRBV3-1 and TRBJ1-2, with 11 bases lining up with TRBD1. CDR1 is LGHDT and CDR2 is YNNKEL in the germline V gene (reference sequence). The CDR3 spans 15 residues. CDR3 region: CASSPRGQGGYGYTF. The CDR3 DNA reads as TGCGCCAGCAGCCCGCGGGGACAGGGGGGCTATGGCTACACCTTC.

The table lists this clonotype with many counts. V and J are TRBV20-1 and TRBJ2-7, with D possibly TRBD2 on 7 matching bases. V was shortened by 0 bases and J by 0 bases, with 12 bases between the two germline ends. The CDR3 runs 15 residues. The germline gives CDR1 DFQATT, CDR2 SNEGSKA (reference sequence). The CDR3 here is CSAREGGGNSYEQYF. CDR3 in DNA: TGCAGTGCTAGAGAAGGGGGGGGGAACTCCTACGAGCAGTACTTC.

This clonotype was observed a few times. DNA for the CDR3: TGTGCCAGCCGGCGGGCTAGCGGGGGCCGTTCCAATGAGCAGTTCTTC. This gives the protein CASRRASGGRSNEQFF. This sequence joins TRBV28 and TRBJ2-1; 10 bases fit TRBD2. The CDR3 is 16 residues long. V shed 8 bases, J shed 6 bases, and the junction held 13 bases outside the gene matches. Germline V lookup: CDR1 MDHEN, CDR2 SYDVKM.

The chain employs TRBV6-1 and TRBJ1-5; D ambiguous. Germline-derived CDR1 and CDR2 are MNHNS and SASEGT. The V end was cut by 8 bases, the J end by 3 bases, with 11 bases between. The CDR3 totals 13 residues. As DNA, the CDR3 is TGTGCCAGCGGTAGGGTGGACAATCAGCCCCAGCATTTT. It yields the protein CASGRVDNQPQHF.

V is TRBV5-1 and J is TRBJ2-7; TRBD1 aligns across 8 bases. The CDR3 runs 16 residues. The germline gives CDR1 SGHRS, CDR2 YFSETQ. V was pared by 1 base and J by 3 bases, with 9 bases of the junction left unmatched. The CDR3: CASSLTGTGPLYEQYF. The DNA for the CDR3 is TGCGCCAGCAGCTTGACCGGGACAGGCCCACTCTACGAGCAGTACTTC.

The chain employs TRBV6-1 and TRBJ1-5; D gene uncertain. CDR3 length equals 14 residues. The V end lost 4 bases, the J end lost 4 bases, and 11 bases lay between the germline ends. Germline lookup yields CDR1 MNHNS and CDR2 SASEGT. The CDR3 sequence: CASSGEVGNQPQHF. In DNA form, the CDR3 reads TGTGCCAGCAGTGGAGAGGTCGGAAATCAGCCCCAGCATTTT.

This clonotype was seen only a few times. This sequence joins TRBV7-2 and TRBJ2-5; D is uncertain. The CDR3 is 13 residues long. CDR1 SGHTA and CDR2 FQGNSA come from the germline V gene. The V end was cut by 5 bases, the J end by 9 bases, with 16 bases between. The CDR3 spells CASSQMTDPAQYF. CDR3 DNA: TGTGCCAGCAGCCAGATGACCGACCCAGCCCAGTACTTC.

Only a few counts were recorded for this clonotype. This chain links TRBV3-1 with TRBJ2-1, with D maybe TRBD2 (5 bases). V was trimmed by 0 bases and J by 7 bases, leaving 13 bases between them. The CDR3 is made up of 15 amino acids. Germline CDR1 and CDR2: LGHDT and YNNKEL (reference sequence). The CDR3 is CASSQDGRLSNEQFF. CDR3 nucleotide sequence: TGTGCCAGCAGCCAAGATGGGAGACTCTCGAATGAGCAGTTCTTC.

The chain uses TRBV12-3 or TRBV12-4 and TRBJ2-5; D assignment may be TRBD1 or TRBD2 (8 bases each). The CDR3 runs to 16 residues. V was trimmed by 7 bases and J by 11 bases, leaving 29 bases between them. The CDR3: CASTLEQGGRGGEQYF. The DNA of the CDR3 is TGTGCCAGCACCTTAGAACAGGGGGGACGGGGGGGAGAGCAGTACTTC.

This clonotype was seen a few times. The germline gene is not matched at one end of the junction; a read error may be the cause. This chain joins TRBV29-1 and TRBJ2-1, with 16 bases fitting TRBD2. Germline CDR1 and CDR2: SQVTM and ANQGSEA. CDR3 size: 17 residues. The CDR3 sequence is CSVEGEGLAGGRHEQFF. The CDR3 region has the DNA TGCAGCGTCGAAGGGGAGGGACTAGCGGGGGGGAGGCATGAGCAGTTCTTC.

CDR3 nucleotide sequence: TGCGCCAGCAGCCCGGGACAGGGGAGCCCCCTATCCTCACCCCTCCACTTT. Protein sequence: CASSPGQGSPLSSPLHF. The gene calls are TRBV5-1 and TRBJ1-6; 10 bases are shared with TRBD1. CDR3 size: 17 residues. Germline CDR1 reads SGHRS; CDR2 reads YFSETQ. Trimming at V came to 4 bases and at J to 10 bases, leaving 14 bases not matched to a gene.

The sample holds a few counts of this clonotype. V usage is TRBV20-1 and J usage is TRBJ1-5; D might be TRBD1 (6 bases). Germline values: CDR1 DFQATT, CDR2 SNEGSKA (reference sequence). There are 14 residues in the CDR3. The CDR3 DNA follows: TGCAGCCCCTCGGGAGGACAGAGCAATCAGCCCCAGCATTTT. It translates to CSPSGGQSNQPQHF.

In this sample, this clonotype turned up many times. V gene TRBV5-1 combines with J gene TRBJ2-5; D possibly matches TRBD1 or TRBD2 (5 bases each). V dropped 2 bases and J dropped 1 base, with 9 bases sitting between them. The CDR3 length is 14 residues. The V gene's germline CDR1 is SGHRS and CDR2 YFSETQ. The chain's CDR3 is CASSFWGIQETQYF. CDR3 in DNA: TGCGCCAGCAGCTTCTGGGGGATCCAAGAGACCCAGTACTTC.

The chain couples TRBV29-1 to TRBJ1-4, with TRBD1 matching 7 bases. J was trimmed by 8 bases and V by 4 bases; bases with no gene match: 13. The CDR3 spans 15 residues. In germline, CDR1 is SQVTM, CDR2 ANQGSEA. The CDR3 DNA is TGCAGCGTTGCGACCGGGACAGCTAAAAGAGAAAAACTGTTTTTT. This encodes CSVATGTAKREKLFF.

This clonotype has just a few counts. The V call is TRBV11-2, the J call TRBJ2-5; a possible D gene is TRBD1 (5 bases). The J call could be wrong; TRBJ2-7 is a better fit for the DNA end. Germline V CDR1 and CDR2: SGHAT, FQNNGV. The CDR3 has 13 residues. CDR3 loop: CASSPQGNNEQYF. In DNA form, the CDR3 reads TGTGCCAGCAGCCCGCAGGGTAACAACGAGCAGTACTTC.

In regard to this clonotype: This may arise from a read error, as a much more abundant clone is one base away. The chain is built from TRBV6-5 and TRBJ2-1, with D maybe TRBD1 (5 bases). The CDR3 consists of 14 residues. Deletions cut 5 bases from V and 10 bases from J, with 18 bases between. The V gene's germline CDR1 is MNHEY and CDR2 SVGAGI. The CDR3 DNA reads as TGTGCCAGCAGTGGACGGACACGTTCTTACGAGCAGTTCTTC. It encodes CASSGRTRSYEQFF.

The gene calls are TRBV20-1 and TRBJ2-3, with D possibly TRBD1 on 6 matching bases. The ends were cut back, 1 base at V and 1 base at J, with 12 bases in the middle. The CDR3 contains 15 residues. Looked up from germline, CDR1 is DFQATT and CDR2 is SNEGSKA (reference sequence). The CDR3 reads CSARAQGRGTDTQYF. CDR3 sequence (DNA): TGCAGTGCTAGAGCTCAGGGGCGAGGCACAGATACGCAGTATTTT.

This clonotype was detected ten times or more. An end of the junction does not agree with germline; a read error may underlie this. In DNA, the CDR3 is TGCGCCAGCAGCTTGGCTACAGGGGGCGATGGCTACACCTTC. It yields the protein CASSLATGGDGYTF. This rearrangement joins TRBV7-9 to TRBJ1-2; 9 nucleotides align to TRBD1. CDR3 length equals 14 residues. Germline V gene lookup returns CDR1 SEHNR and CDR2 FQNEAQ (reference sequence).

This clonotype showed up just a few times. The chain has TRBV20-1 and TRBJ1-1, with D unresolved. Looked up from germline, CDR1 is DFQATT and CDR2 is SNEGSKA (reference sequence). This CDR3 has 13 amino acids. The V end was cut by 3 bases, the J end by 1 base, with 9 bases between. CDR3 nucleotides: TGCAGTGCTAGGTGGACCGAGAACACTGAAGCTTTCTTT. This sequence encodes CSARWTENTEAFF.

This chain uses TRBV10-3 with TRBJ2-7; D is possibly TRBD2 (7 bases). The V end lost 4 bases, the J end lost 6 bases, and 13 bases lay between the germline ends. This CDR3 has 13 residues. Germline CDR1 is ENHRY and CDR2 is SYGVKD. The CDR3 spells CAISATGRGEQYF. CDR3 DNA sequence: TGTGCCATCAGTGCCACAGGGAGGGGCGAGCAGTACTTC.

V and J are TRBV15 and TRBJ1-6; no definite D call. Germline V gives CDR1 LNHNV, CDR2 YYDKDF (reference sequence). This CDR3 comprises 17 residues. The V end lost 4 bases, the J end lost 9 bases, and 22 bases lay between the germline ends. The CDR3 region has the DNA TGTGCCACCAGCACAACGACGGGTATAAATGCATTTTCACCCCTCCACTTT. Translating gives CATSTTTGINAFSPLHF.

This chain links TRBV20-1 with TRBJ2-3; tentatively, D is TRBD1 or TRBD2 (6 bases each). The CDR3 loop spans 14 amino acids. Germline values: CDR1 DFQATT, CDR2 SNEGSKA (reference sequence). The V gene lost 1 base and the J gene lost 1 base, with 9 bases spanning the gap. CDR3 sequence: CSARAGAGTDTQYF. The CDR3 coding sequence is TGCAGTGCTAGAGCGGGGGCCGGCACAGATACGCAGTATTTT.

This clonotype was seen more than once but under ten times. The chain uses TRBV6-1 and TRBJ1-3, with D possibly TRBD1 on 5 matching bases. The V gene lost 4 bases and the J gene lost 4 bases, with 11 bases spanning the gap. Germline V lookup: CDR1 MNHNS, CDR2 SASEGT. The CDR3 consists of 14 residues. CDR3 DNA sequence: TGTGCCAGCAGTGGCGGGACCGCCGGAAACACCATATATTTT. The encoded protein is CASSGGTAGNTIYF.

The genes are TRBV5-1 and TRBJ1-1, with D perhaps TRBD1 (5 bases). The V end was cut by 2 bases, the J end by 1 base, with 9 bases between. CDR3 length: 14 residues. CDR1 SGHRS and CDR2 YFSETQ come from the germline V gene. The CDR3 DNA follows: TGCGCCAGCAGCTTACAGGACCCGAACACTGAAGCTTTCTTT. This encodes CASSLQDPNTEAFF.

This clonotype has at least ten counts. The chain employs TRBV28 and TRBJ1-2, with D unclear. The V gene lost 2 bases and the J gene lost 4 bases, with 2 bases spanning the gap. Per germline, CDR1 MDHEN and CDR2 SYDVKM. This CDR3 contains 11 residues. CDR3 nucleotides: TGTGCCAGCAGTTTAGCCTATGGCTACACCTTC. As protein: CASSLAYGYTF.

The genes are TRBV7-2 and TRBJ2-5; TRBD1 matches at 8 bases. The better agreement between TRBJ2-7 and the DNA end casts doubt on the J call. Germline V gene sequence: CDR1 SGHTA, CDR2 FQGNSA. The CDR3 contains 13 residues. CDR3 sequence (DNA): TGTGCCAGCAGCTCGGACAGGGCAGGCGAGCAGTACTTC. It translates to CASSSDRAGEQYF.